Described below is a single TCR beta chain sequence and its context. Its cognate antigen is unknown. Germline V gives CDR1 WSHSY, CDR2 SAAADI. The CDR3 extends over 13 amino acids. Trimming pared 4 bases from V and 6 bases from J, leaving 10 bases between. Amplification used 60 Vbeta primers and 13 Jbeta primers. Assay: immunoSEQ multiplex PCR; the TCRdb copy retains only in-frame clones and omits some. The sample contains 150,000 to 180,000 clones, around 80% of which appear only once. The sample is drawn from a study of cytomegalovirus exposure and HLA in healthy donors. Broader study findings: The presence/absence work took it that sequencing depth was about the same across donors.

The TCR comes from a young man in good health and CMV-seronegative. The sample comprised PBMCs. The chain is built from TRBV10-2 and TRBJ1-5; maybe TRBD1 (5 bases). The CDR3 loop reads CASSAGLGQPQHF. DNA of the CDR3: TGCGCCAGCAGTGCAGGGCTGGGTCAGCCCCAGCATTTT.